This T cell receptor (beta chain) comes out of a study of cytomegalovirus exposure and HLA in healthy donors. Findings and limits, study-wide: Reports credit the classifier with highly specific, highly sensitive diagnosis of cytomegalovirus status. A later analysis showed TCR association rates differing by HLA locus, peaking at DRB1 and lowest at HLA-C. A later analysis linked a missense DCLRE1C variant to TCR beta V- and J-gene trimming. Among immune exposure information, only CMV serostatus was available.

In this sample, this clone turned up a few times. Its cognate antigen is unknown. The germline gene is not matched at one end of the junction; a read error may be the cause. The CDR3 spans 15 residues. Germline-derived CDR1 and CDR2 are SEHNR and FQNEAQ (reference sequence). PCR amplification relied on 60 Vbeta primers (plus 13 Jbeta primers). Sequencing was performed with immunoSEQ multiplex PCR; in TCRdb, only in-frame clones are kept and a portion is missing. The table shows fewer than 200,000 clones, with more than 70% occurring only once. V is TRBV7-9 and J is TRBJ2-7; 13 nucleotides align to TRBD2. Sequencing was done on a sample of PBMCs. This receptor was taken from a male donor in good health and CMV-seronegative. The CDR3 DNA reads as TGTTCCAGCAGCCGTACTAGCGGGAGGGCCTCCGAGCAGTACTTC. This encodes CSSSRTSGRASEQYF. Looking up the rest from reference TRBV7-9 and TRBJ2-7 gives the full variable domain: DTGVSQNPRHKITKRGQNVTFRCDPISEHNRLYWYRQTLGQGPEFLTYFQNEAQLEKSRLLSDRFSAERPKGSFSTLEIQRTEQGDSAMYLCSSSRTSGRASEQYFGPGTRLTVT.